This record concerns one T cell receptor beta chain sequence. These data are taken from a study of sequential checkpoint blockade in melanoma. Study overall: Each arm's sequence ended with maintenance nivolumab.

V lost 3 bases, J lost 4 bases, and 5 bases stayed unmatched. This CDR3 is 15 amino acids long. Germline V gene lookup returns CDR1 SGHTA and CDR2 FQGTGA. Treatment noted: randomized to nivolumab then ipilimumab (arm A) or the reverse (arm B). None of the patients previously received DNA-damaging chemotherapy. Live CD3+CD8+ CD19− CD56− cells were sorted from PBMCs. This table comes from immunoSEQ multiplex PCR, and its TCRdb copy is limited to in-frame clones, with some not included. In the table there are about 40,000 clones, roughly 88% of which are singletons. This receptor was obtained from a human donor with melanoma. Sequenced here: CD8+ T cells sorted from blood (inferred from file names), sampled from a patient given nivolumab and ipilimumab in sequence. This sequence joins TRBV7-3 and TRBJ2-7; 11 bases match TRBD1. The CDR3 here is CASSLGGTGGYEQYV. CDR3 nucleotides: TGTGCCAGCAGCTTGGGTGGGACAGGGGGATACGAGCAGTACGTC.